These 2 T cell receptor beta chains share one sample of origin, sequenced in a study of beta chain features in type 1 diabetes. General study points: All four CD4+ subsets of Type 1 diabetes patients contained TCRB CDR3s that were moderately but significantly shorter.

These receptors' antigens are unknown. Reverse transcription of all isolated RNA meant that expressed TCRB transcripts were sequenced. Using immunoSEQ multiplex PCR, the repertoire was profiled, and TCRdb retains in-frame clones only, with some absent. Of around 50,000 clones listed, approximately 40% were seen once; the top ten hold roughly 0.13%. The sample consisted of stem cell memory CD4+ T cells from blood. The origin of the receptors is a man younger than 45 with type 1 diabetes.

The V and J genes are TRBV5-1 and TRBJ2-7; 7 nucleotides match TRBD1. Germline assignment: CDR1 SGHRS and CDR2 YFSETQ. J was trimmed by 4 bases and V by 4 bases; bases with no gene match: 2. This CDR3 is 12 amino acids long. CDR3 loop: CASSRQGYEQYF. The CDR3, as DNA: TGCGCCAGCAGCCGACAGGGATACGAGCAGTACTTC.

The CDR3 protein is CASSFLAGLNEQFF. CDR3 bases: TGTGCCAGCAGCTTTCTAGCGGGACTGAATGAGCAGTTCTTC. The rearrangement joins TRBV7-9 to TRBJ2-1; TRBD2 agrees at 9 bases. The length of the CDR3 is 14 residues. After removal of 3 bases from V and 7 bases from J, the junction contained 4 bases not matched to a gene. Germline lookup yields CDR1 SEHNR and CDR2 FQNEAQ (reference sequence).